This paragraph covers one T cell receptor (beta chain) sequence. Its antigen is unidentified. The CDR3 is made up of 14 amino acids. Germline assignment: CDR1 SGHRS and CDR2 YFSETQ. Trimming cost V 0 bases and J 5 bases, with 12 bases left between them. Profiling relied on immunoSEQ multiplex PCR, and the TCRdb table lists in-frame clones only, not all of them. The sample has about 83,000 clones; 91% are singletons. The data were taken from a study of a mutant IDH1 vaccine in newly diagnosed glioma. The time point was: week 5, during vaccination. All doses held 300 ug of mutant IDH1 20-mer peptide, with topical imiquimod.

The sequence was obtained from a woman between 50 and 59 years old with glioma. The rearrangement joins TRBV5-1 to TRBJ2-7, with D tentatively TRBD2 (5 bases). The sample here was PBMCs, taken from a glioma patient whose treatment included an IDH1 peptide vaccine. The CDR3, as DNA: TGCGCCAGCAGCTTGGTCGGGGTTGGGAACGAGCAGTACTTC. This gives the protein CASSLVGVGNEQYF.